The 25 T cell receptor beta chains presented below share a single source sample, sequenced in a study of blood T cell repertoires in COVID-19 (TCRdb year 2020). Library creation used the immunoSEQ multiplex PCR assay. The table was pulled from immuneACCESS by TCRdb, which kept in-frame rearrangements only. Such tables lose some clones; where checked, under half of the loss comes from unresolved V genes, and the rest has no known cause. Across this sample there are 300,000 to 350,000 clones, with 75% to 90% seen only once. The leading ten clones occupy approximately 2% of the sample. The sequencing input was peripheral blood. Every receptor here comes from a man aged 18 to 30 with active or convalescent COVID-19.

This clone is a singleton in its sample. CDR3 coding DNA: TGTGCCAGCACCCTTCTGGGCAGGGAATTTGGGTTGGAGACCCAGTACTTC. Encoded protein: CASTLLGREFGLETQYF. V gene TRBV28 combines with J gene TRBJ2-5, with D possibly matching TRBD1 (5 bases). CDR1 is MDHEN and CDR2 is SYDVKM in the germline V gene. The V gene lost 7 bases and the J gene lost 5 bases, with 26 bases spanning the gap. The CDR3 is made up of 17 amino acids.

This clone has a single count. The rearrangement uses TRBV5-1 and TRBJ1-1; tentative D call: TRBD1 (6 bases). V was clipped by 0 bases and J by 3 bases, with 12 bases between them. Germline V gene sequence: CDR1 SGHRS, CDR2 YFSETQ. This CDR3 spans 15 amino acids. This CDR3 reads CASSLGAGADTEAFF. In nucleotides, the CDR3 is TGCGCCAGCAGCTTGGGTGCAGGGGCGGACACTGAAGCTTTCTTT.

A single count supports this clone. V is TRBV9 and J is TRBJ1-6; no clear D. This CDR3 comprises 14 residues. V lost 1 base to trimming and J lost 10 bases, with 12 bases between them. From germline, CDR1 is SGDLS and CDR2 YYNGEE. The CDR3 loop is CASSVLAENSPLHF. In DNA, the CDR3 is TGTGCCAGCAGCGTATTAGCGGAGAACTCACCCCTCCACTTT.

This rearrangement joins TRBV2 to TRBJ1-4, with D perhaps matching TRBD1 (5 bases). There are 13 residues in the CDR3. Germline lookup yields CDR1 SNHLY and CDR2 FYNNEI. The germline V and J ends were trimmed by 7 bases and 5 bases, with 11 bases remaining between them. The CDR3 bases are TGTGCCAGCATTGGACAAGCAAATGAAAAACTGTTTTTT. Protein sequence: CASIGQANEKLFF. The variable domain in full, with the rest retrieved from reference TRBV2 and TRBJ1-4, is EPEVTQTPSHQVTQMGQEVILRCVPISNHLYFYWYRQILGQKVEFLVSFYNNEISEKSEIFDDQFSVERPDGSNFTLKIRSTKLEDSAMYFCASIGQANEKLFFGSGTQLSVL.

The chain employs TRBV28 and TRBJ2-3, with a possible D match to TRBD2 (6 bases). CDR1 and CDR2 from the germline V gene are MDHEN and SYDVKM. The CDR3 covers 14 residues. V shed 5 bases and J shed 13 bases, with 22 bases lying between them. CDR3 coding DNA: TGTGCCAGCAGTCTTGACATGGAGGGCCAGGCCGAGTATTTT. Residues: CASSLDMEGQAEYF.

The rearrangement uses TRBV6-5 and TRBJ2-2, with D possibly being TRBD2 (6 bases). This CDR3 contains 14 residues. Deletions cut 8 bases from V and 3 bases from J, with 13 bases between. Germline CDR1 and CDR2: MNHEY and SVGAGI. For the CDR3, the DNA is TGTGCCAGCCGGGAGCTGGGGTACACCGGGGAGCTGTTTTTT. As protein: CASRELGYTGELFF.

The chain couples TRBV11-2 to TRBJ2-5, with 7 bases identical to TRBD2. CDR1 is SGHAT and CDR2 is FQNNGV in the germline V gene. The length of the CDR3 is 15 residues. V lost 0 bases to trimming and J lost 1 base; unmatched junction nucleotides: 2. The DNA for the CDR3 is TGTGCCAGCAGCTTAGAAGCGGGGCCCCAAGAGACCCAGTACTTC. It encodes CASSLEAGPQETQYF.

This chain joins TRBV25-1 and TRBJ2-5; D unresolved. V gave up 6 bases and J gave up 1 base, with 9 bases separating them. CDR1 and CDR2 from the germline V gene are MGHDK and SYGVNS. The CDR3 runs 13 residues. CDR3 loop: CASRDDIQETQYF. CDR3 nucleotides: TGTGCCAGCAGGGATGACATCCAAGAGACCCAGTACTTC. Full variable domain (rest looked up from reference TRBV25-1 and TRBJ2-5): EADIYQTPRYLVIGTGKKITLECSQTMGHDKMYWYQQDPGMELHLIHYSYGVNSTEKGDLSSESTVSRIRTEHFPLTLESARPSHTSQYLCASRDDIQETQYFGPGTRLLVL.

The gene calls are TRBV5-5 and TRBJ2-5; TRBD2 agrees at 8 bases. Per the germline V gene, CDR1 is SGHKS and CDR2 is YYEKEE (reference sequence). V lost 3 bases to trimming and J lost 7 bases; unmatched junction nucleotides: 5. CDR3 length: 13 residues. The CDR3 DNA sequence: TGTGCCAGCAGCTCGGGAGGGTTTTGGACCCAGTACTTC. Encoded protein: CASSSGGFWTQYF.

A single count supports this clone. V gene TRBV6-5 combines with J gene TRBJ2-1; TRBD2 matches 11 bases. V gave up 4 bases and J gave up 14 bases; unmatched junction bases: 4. From germline, CDR1 is MNHEY and CDR2 SVGAGI. CDR3 size: 12 residues. For the CDR3, the DNA is TGTGCCAGCAGTTTCCTAGCGGGAGGCAAGTTCTTC. It yields the protein CASSFLAGGKFF.

This chain links TRBV6-1 with TRBJ1-4, with D possibly being TRBD1 (6 bases). Germline CDR1 reads MNHNS; CDR2 reads SASEGT. There are 16 residues in the CDR3. With 1 base removed from V and 5 bases from J, the gap between germline ends came to 14 bases. This CDR3 is CASSEGEGGGNEKLFF. For the CDR3, the DNA is TGTGCCAGCAGTGAAGGGGAGGGAGGGGGAAATGAAAAACTGTTTTTT.

V is TRBV5-5 and J is TRBJ1-5; TRBD1 might be the D (6 bases). Between the trimmed V and J ends, which lost 4 bases and 6 bases, there was a span of 14 bases. In germline, CDR1 is SGHKS, CDR2 YYEKEE (reference sequence). The CDR3 extends over 14 amino acids. CDR3 in DNA: TGTGCCAGCAGCCCGACAGGTGGGGCTCAGCCCCAGCATTTT. Translating gives CASSPTGGAQPQHF.

The chain recombines TRBV28 with TRBJ1-2; D uncertain. The CDR3 has 17 amino acids. V gave up 3 bases and J gave up 4 bases, with 21 bases separating them. Germline V CDR1 and CDR2: MDHEN, SYDVKM. CDR3 residues: CASSLPGSGPLSYGYTF. The CDR3 nucleotides read TGTGCCAGCAGTTTGCCGGGCAGCGGACCCTTATCCTATGGCTACACCTTC.

The V and J genes are TRBV3-1 (or the pseudogene TRBV3-2) and TRBJ1-6; D not resolved. V was shortened by 8 bases and J by 5 bases, with 10 bases between the two germline ends. The CDR3 runs 13 residues. Germline lookup yields CDR1 LGHDT and CDR2 YNNKEL (reference sequence). The CDR3 sequence is CASGATDNSPLHF. CDR3 in DNA: TGTGCCAGCGGTGCTACAGATAATTCACCCCTCCACTTT.

This sequence joins TRBV4-1 and TRBJ2-7; 8 bases agree with TRBD2. The junction had 7 bases not matched to a gene; V was cut back by 1 base and J by 2 bases. Germline loops: CDR1 MGHRA, CDR2 YSYEKL. This CDR3 has 16 residues. CDR3 in amino acids: CASSQGGLSGTYEQYF. CDR3 DNA: TGCGCCAGCAGCCAAGGGGGTCTTAGCGGGACCTACGAGCAGTACTTC.

CDR3 region: CATSNRDRTGKGGNQPQHF. As DNA, the CDR3 is TGTGCCACCAGCAACCGGGACAGGACAGGAAAAGGGGGCAATCAGCCCCAGCATTTT. J is TRBJ1-5 and V is TRBV15, with 8 bases matching TRBD1. Germline V gene data show CDR1 as LNHNV and CDR2 as YYDKDF (reference sequence). J was trimmed by 2 bases and V by 4 bases; bases with no gene match: 16. This CDR3 spans 19 amino acids.

This chain connects TRBV7-6 to TRBJ2-3; unclear D gene. Trimming took 1 base from V and 0 from J, leaving 11 bases between them. This CDR3 is built from 16 residues. CDR1 is SGHVS and CDR2 is FNYEAQ in the germline V gene. The CDR3 DNA follows: TGTGCCAGCAGCTTAGTTACCGAAACTAGCACAGATACGCAGTATTTT. Translation: CASSLVTETSTDTQYF. Full variable domain (outside the CDR3, taken from reference TRBV7-6 and TRBJ2-3): GAGVSQSPRYKVTKRGQDVALRCDPISGHVSLYWYRQALGQGPEFLTYFNYEAQQDKSGLPNDRFSAERPEGSISTLTIQRTEQRDSAMYRCASSLVTETSTDTQYFGPGTRLTVL.

The rearrangement joins TRBV11-2 to TRBJ2-7, with D perhaps matching TRBD2 (6 bases). The CDR3 consists of 11 residues. V lost 7 bases and J 4 bases, leaving 8 bases between the germline ends. Germline V gene lookup returns CDR1 SGHAT and CDR2 FQNNGV. CDR3 loop: CASTGGYEQYF. CDR3 bases: TGTGCCAGCACCGGGGGTTACGAGCAGTACTTC.

The V and J genes are TRBV4-1 and TRBJ2-3; D not certain. Germline CDR1 is MGHRA and CDR2 is YSYEKL. This CDR3 has 12 residues. The V gene lost 3 bases and the J gene lost 4 bases, with 5 bases spanning the gap. CDR3 nucleotides: TGCGCCAGCAGCCATGACTCAGATACGCAGTATTTT. Translating gives CASSHDSDTQYF.

This chain uses TRBV18 with TRBJ2-3, with TRBD1 matching 10 bases. V was clipped by 6 bases and J by 6 bases; unmatched bases: 18. CDR3 length: 18 amino acids. Germline V lookup: CDR1 KGHSH, CDR2 LQKENI. The CDR3 sequence is CASSQTGTGEVHGDTQYF. DNA for the CDR3: TGTGCCAGCTCCCAAACCGGGACAGGGGAAGTCCACGGGGATACGCAGTATTTT. Complete variable domain (other parts from reference TRBV18 and TRBJ2-3): NAGVMQNPRHLVRRRGQEARLRCSPMKGHSHVYWYRQLPEEGLKFMVYLQKENIIDESGMPKERFSAEFPKEGPSILRIQQVVRGDSAAYFCASSQTGTGEVHGDTQYFGPGTRLTVL.

The V and J genes are TRBV9 and TRBJ2-7, with a weak D call TRBD1 (7 bases). The germline V gene encodes CDR1 SGDLS and CDR2 YYNGEE. This CDR3 is 13 amino acids long. Trimming left V 7 bases short and J 3 bases short, with 14 bases between. The CDR3 bases are TGTGCCAGCGGCGGAGGGGACAGCTACGAGCAGTACTTC. This gives the protein CASGGGDSYEQYF.

The chain uses TRBV6-5 and TRBJ1-1, with 8 positions matching TRBD1. With 2 bases clipped from V and 2 bases from J, the junction kept 4 bases outside the gene matches. Germline-derived CDR1 and CDR2 are MNHEY and SVGAGI. The length of the CDR3 is 15 residues. DNA for the CDR3: TGTGCCAGCAGTTACGGACAGGGACGAAACACTGAAGCTTTCTTT. As protein: CASSYGQGRNTEAFF.

V and J are TRBV6-5 and TRBJ1-4; the D is unclear. CDR3 length: 15 amino acids. CDR1 is MNHEY and CDR2 is SVGAGI in the germline V gene. V dropped 5 bases and J dropped 3 bases, with 13 bases sitting between them. CDR3 loop: CASSRQRSANEKLFF. The CDR3 coding sequence is TGTGCCAGCAGTCGTCAGCGCTCAGCTAATGAAAAACTGTTTTTT.

V gene TRBV5-1 combines with J gene TRBJ1-6, with D tentatively TRBD1 (5 bases). The germline V and J ends were trimmed by 1 base and 9 bases, with 20 bases remaining between them. This CDR3 has 17 amino acids. CDR1 is SGHRS, CDR2 YFSETQ, per germline. CDR3 amino acids: CASSLIGDYRGGSPLHF. In DNA, the CDR3 is TGCGCCAGCAGCTTGATTGGGGACTACCGGGGGGGTTCACCCCTCCACTTT.

The rearrangement uses TRBV27 and TRBJ2-5, with 7 bases fitting TRBD2. Germline CDR1 MNHEY, CDR2 SMNVEV (reference sequence). The CDR3 covers 16 residues. With V trimmed by 1 base and J by 5 bases, 10 bases remained unmatched. The CDR3 loop reads CASSLWGGRPSETQYF. The CDR3 region has the DNA TGTGCCAGCAGTTTATGGGGGGGACGGCCGTCGGAGACCCAGTACTTC.